This T cell receptor beta chain was documented in a study of response to subunit inactivated influenza vaccine. General study points: The authors suggested that few new T cells are recruited per seasonal influenza vaccination.

The germline gives CDR1 SEHNR, CDR2 FQNEAQ (reference sequence). V lost 8 bases, J lost 4 bases, and 5 bases stayed unmatched. The CDR3 sequence is 13 residues long. From the RT-PCR reads, TCRdb called clonotypes with MiXCR, one entry per CDR3 protein. The table has about 700,000 distinct CDR3 sequences, approximately 13% seen once; the top ten hold 6% to 7%. The table lists this clonotype with a few counts. The antigen is unknown. This chain connects TRBV7-9 to TRBJ1-1, with 9 bases fitting TRBD1. The specimen comprised PBMCs from blood, sampled 14 days before vaccination. The sequence derives from a man aged 45 to 65 who received an inactivated influenza vaccine. In DNA, the CDR3 is TGTGCCAGCGCCACAGGGGGCCCCACTGAAGCTTTCTTT. This gives the protein CASATGGPTEAFF.